The TCR beta chain described here comes from a study of blood T cells in healthy people across ages. With each sample, at least 5 micrograms of total RNA were extracted. Findings and limits, study-wide: Strong correlation was found linking TCR beta diversity to naive T cell percentage. It was the long-lived donors that had more naive CD4+ cells and higher diversity than aged donors.

CDR1 and CDR2 (germline): KGHDR, SFDVKD. The CDR3 consists of 18 residues. Trimming took off 4 bases at V and 0 bases at J, with 19 bases between the two ends. Regarding this clonotype: What it binds is not known.

PCR was performed a second time for about 6 to 12 cycles using a sample-barcoded 5' primer and a J-beta primer mix. TCRdb passed the 5' RACE reads through MiXCR, listing each CDR3 protein once. The table has more than 650,000 distinct CDR3 sequences, about 53% seen once; the top ten hold 40% to 50%. This clonotype originated in a man at least 80 years old in good health. The sequenced material came from blood. The chain uses TRBV24-1 and TRBJ2-3, with a tentative D call TRBD1 (6 bases). CDR3 loop: CATSDPTAEGVSTDTQYF. The CDR3 DNA reads TGTGCCACCAGTGACCCGACCGCCGAGGGGGTAAGCACAGATACGCAGTATTTT.